This T cell receptor beta chain emerged from a study of T cells after yellow fever vaccination (dated by TCRdb to between 2018 and 2020). In the study overall: The SMART-Seq v4 Ultra Low Input RNA kit was used to prepare libraries from fractions with low cell numbers. Blood was drawn at multiple timepoints before and after primary and secondary immunization, with bulk PBMC replicates and cell subsets isolated. To follow T-cell clones before and after both primary and booster YFV17D yellow fever vaccination, bulk TCR alpha and beta repertoires underwent longitudinal sequencing. Two healthy male donors, one aged 18 to 30 and one aged 30 to 39 years, were included in the cohort.

General study outcomes and caveats: Computational filtering was required because FACS-sorted repertoires could contain abundant contaminating clonotypes from the bulk population. Most clones expanded after primary vaccination were re-detected after the booster (96% of CD4 and around 88% of CD8), suggesting broad memory maintenance. A small fraction of clonotypes showed up in both the CD4 and CD8 compartments, probably as a result of convergent recombination. The secondary T-cell response was weaker than the primary response but faster, peaking on day 5 instead of day 15. Because only a couple of donors were included in the study, the extent to which the findings can be generalized is limited.

This clonotype was observed many times. Its recognized antigen is unknown. No much larger clone exists at a distance of one base, and base qualities are not known. The CDR3 numbers 15 residues from cysteine through phenylalanine. Only the CDR3 DNA stays, 45 bases, in frame from base 1. Trimming at the junction amounts to 5 bases on V and 0 bases on J, and the germline ends lie 11 bases apart. The germline V gene (reference sequence) provides CDR1 DFQATT and CDR2 SNEGSKA. Synthesis of TCR cDNA relied on 5'RACE template switching, a step that introduced a universal primer site along with unique molecular identifiers. Priming of cDNA synthesis was performed from both the TCR alpha and TCR beta constant segments. Libraries were amplified in two PCR steps, with sample barcodes and sequencing adapters added in the second step. Sequencing of libraries was done on Illumina HiSeq 2500 (2x100 bp) or NovaSeq (2x150 bp). The study's processing was this. Reads were demultiplexed and collapsed into UMI consensus sequences with MIGEC, and V(D)J alignment was performed with MiXCR. Clonotypes responding to the vaccine were identified with edgeR on replicate PBMC samples, with the criteria of FDR below 0.01 and a log2 fold change above 5 up to day 15. Bulk clonotypes were assigned CD4 or CD8 identity according to which sequenced CD4 or CD8 repertoire held them at higher abundance. TCRdb trimmed public reads at Q25 via fastp, called clones via MiXCR and kept in-frame beta chains. Each CDR3 protein appears once, grouped with its most common genes and DNA. The V and J calls were determined by TCRdb, not by the authors. Counted in this sample were around 150,000 distinct CDR3 sequences; under 7.5% of them appeared once. The ten largest make up around 2.3% of the sample.

This specimen's treatment or condition label, interpreted: live attenuated yellow fever vaccine strain. A standard Ficoll-Paque protocol was used to isolate PBMCs from peripheral blood. Dynabeads CD4 and CD8 positive selection kits were used to isolate the CD4 and CD8 T-cell fractions. TriZol was used to extract RNA from bulk PBMCs, CD4 and CD8 fractions, and dextramer-positive and dextramer-negative fractions. Sequencing used CD4+ T cells sorted from PBMCs, obtained more than 4 days after the first yellow fever vaccination. The source of this sequence is a man younger than 30 who received the YFV17D yellow fever vaccine. The V and J segments used are TRBV20-1 and TRBJ2-6; the best D guess is TRBD2, with 6 bases matching. The DNA sequence follows: TGCAGTGCTGGGGACTTTAACTCTGGGGCCAACGTCCTGACTTTC. It is translated as CSAGDFNSGANVLTF.